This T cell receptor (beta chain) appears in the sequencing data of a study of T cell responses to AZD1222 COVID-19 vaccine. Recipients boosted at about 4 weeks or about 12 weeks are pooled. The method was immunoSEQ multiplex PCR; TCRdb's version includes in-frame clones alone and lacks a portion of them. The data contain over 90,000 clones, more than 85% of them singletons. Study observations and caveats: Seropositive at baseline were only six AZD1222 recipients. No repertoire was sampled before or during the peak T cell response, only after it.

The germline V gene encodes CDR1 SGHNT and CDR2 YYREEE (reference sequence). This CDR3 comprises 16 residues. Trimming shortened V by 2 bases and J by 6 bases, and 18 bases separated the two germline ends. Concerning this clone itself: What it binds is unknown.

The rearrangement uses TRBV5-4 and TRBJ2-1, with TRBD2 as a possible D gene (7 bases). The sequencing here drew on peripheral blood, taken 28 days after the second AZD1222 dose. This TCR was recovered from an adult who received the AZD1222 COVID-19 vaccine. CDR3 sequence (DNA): TGTGCCAGCAGCTTAGGGGGGGCTAGCGCCGCCAATGAGCAGTTCTTC. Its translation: CASSLGGASAANEQFF.